This TCR beta chain is from a study of human T cells and chemical hapten exposure. Study background: The study patch tested 0.01% DPC on the upper back and read results at 6 days. The study's findings and limits: It was expanded TCRs that formed significantly more large CDR3 similarity clusters than controls did.

CDR1 is SEHNR, CDR2 FQNEAQ, per germline (reference sequence). The CDR3 consists of 14 residues. V was clipped by 6 bases and J by 4 bases, with 15 bases between them. TCRdb fed the RACE reads into MiXCR, producing one record per CDR3 protein. The sample holds 95,000 to 150,000 distinct CDR3 sequences, approximately 12% seen once. Time point noted: pre-sensitization, week 0. As for treatment: therapeutic diphenylcyclopropenone sensitization with weekly scalp DPC. About this clonotype: Its antigen is still unknown.

This clonotype originated in a woman aged 18-30 years with alopecia areata. Some clones in this sample may be carry-over from other donors' samples. The starting material was whole blood, obtained in connection with sensitization to the hapten diphenylcyclopropenone (DPC). The chain links TRBV7-9 to TRBJ1-1, with D possibly TRBD1 on 6 matching bases. The CDR3 DNA reads as TGTGCCAGCAGGCGGTCTGGGGGCGGCACTGAAGCTTTCTTT. Translating it yields CASRRSGGGTEAFF.